This T cell receptor (beta chain) was sequenced during a study of radiotherapy plus CTLA-4 blockade in lung cancer. The CDR3 is 17 amino acids. With 2 bases removed from V and 2 bases from J, the gap between germline ends came to 17 bases. Germline V gene data show CDR1 as LNHDA and CDR2 as SQIVND (reference sequence). The protocol was immunoSEQ multiplex PCR, while the TCRdb copy is restricted to in-frame clones and leaves out a portion. The sample carries over 100,000 clones, around 84% recorded once. Material: peripheral blood, obtained from a patient treated with radiotherapy plus ipilimumab. The TCR originated in a human donor with non-small cell lung cancer that progressed on radiotherapy plus ipilimumab. Some clones in this sample may be carry-over from other donors' samples. This chain uses TRBV19 with TRBJ2-3; no definite D call. CDR3 DNA: TGTGCCAGTAGTATATGGCGGACCGCTTTTAACACAGATACGCAGTATTTT. As protein: CASSIWRTAFNTDTQYF.